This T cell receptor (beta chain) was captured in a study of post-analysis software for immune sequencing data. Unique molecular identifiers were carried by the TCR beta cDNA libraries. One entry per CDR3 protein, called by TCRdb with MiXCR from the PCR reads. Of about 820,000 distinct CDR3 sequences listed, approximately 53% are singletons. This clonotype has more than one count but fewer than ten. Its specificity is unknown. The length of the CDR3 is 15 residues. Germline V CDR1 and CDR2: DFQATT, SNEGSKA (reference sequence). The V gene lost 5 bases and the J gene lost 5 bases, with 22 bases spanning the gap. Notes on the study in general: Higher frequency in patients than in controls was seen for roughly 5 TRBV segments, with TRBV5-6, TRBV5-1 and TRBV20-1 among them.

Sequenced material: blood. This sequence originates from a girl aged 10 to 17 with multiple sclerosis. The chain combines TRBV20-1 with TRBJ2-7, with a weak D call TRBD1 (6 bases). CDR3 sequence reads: CSAPGLHTGPDEQYF. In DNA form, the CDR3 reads TGCAGTGCTCCAGGTCTCCACACAGGGCCGGACGAGCAGTACTTC.